The present T cell receptor (beta chain) was sequenced within a study of blood T cell repertoires in COVID-19. The wider study: Sample material is recorded as cDNA or gDNA derived from T cells, B-cell-depleted T cells, or PBMCs.

Clones were sequenced by immunoSEQ multiplex PCR, and TCRdb holds only the in-frame ones, with some missing. The sample carries about 170,000 clones, around 82% recorded once. Germline-derived CDR1 and CDR2 are SGHRS and YFSETQ. The CDR3 runs 14 residues. Unmatched junction bases numbered 2, after V lost 3 bases and J lost 5 bases. This clone was counted only a few times. This chain joins TRBV5-1 and TRBJ1-6, with 7 bases lining up with TRBD1. This TCR was sampled from a woman older than 75 with active or convalescent COVID-19. Sequences were obtained from peripheral blood. The CDR3 DNA reads TGCGCCAGCAGCTCCCAGGGGGATAATTCACCCCTCCACTTT. Translated, it gives CASSSQGDNSPLHF.